This T cell receptor (beta chain) was found in a study of siplizumab effects on memory and regulatory T cells. This CDR3 comprises 16 residues. The J segment lost 6 bases and the V segment lost 7 bases, leaving 13 bases of the junction unmatched. Germline V lookup: CDR1 LNHDA, CDR2 SQIVND (reference sequence). Method: immunoSEQ multiplex PCR; TCRdb's copy keeps in-frame clones and lacks some. The repertoire holds some 110,000 clones, with roughly 94% as singletons. Findings of the study overall: Where siplizumab was present, mappable alloreactive CD4+ clones averaged 68.8% Treg-derived, compared with more than 25% in controls. The authors could not assign a naive or memory phenotype to roughly 75-97% of proliferating CD4+ or CD8+ clones. A small minority of alloreactive clones were mapped to unstimulated subsets.

With respect to this clone: Its antigen is still unknown.

This chain links TRBV19 with TRBJ1-5, with 9 bases fitting TRBD1. The sample taken for sequencing was non-Treg CD4+ T cells sorted from blood. The origin of this receptor is a human donor in good health. DNA for the CDR3: TGTGCCAGTATTCAACGTGGGACAGGGAGGATTCAGCCCCAGCATTTT. Residues: CASIQRGTGRIQPQHF.